Given below is one T cell receptor (beta chain) in context. What this receptor recognizes is not known. Qualities for individual bases were not recorded, and no much larger clone is one base off. In total, roughly 710 healthy bone marrow donors made up the cohort. At the time of sampling, all cohort members were nominally healthy, though unrecorded immune exposures were likely present. The donor tested CMV seronegative and was one of the 352 seronegative cohort members. A peripheral blood sample was collected from each donor, and TCR beta sequencing was performed on peripheral blood mononuclear cells. The Qiagen DNeasy Blood Extraction Kit was used to extract genomic DNA from the blood cell samples. The library was built by means of the immunoSEQ multiplex PCR assay. A mixture of 60 forward primers for TCR Vbeta segments and 13 reverse primers for TCR Jbeta segments was used in the multiplex PCR. The CDR3 region of rearranged TCR beta genes was amplified from genomic DNA by a multiplex PCR assay. The amplified TCR beta libraries were sequenced on the Illumina HiSeq System as 87-base-pair reads. The study's processing was this. A later analysis counted about 80 million unique TCR beta chains across the 600 to 850 repertoires, and roughly 10 million of these chains were shared by at least two donors. To remove PCR and sequencing errors, raw reads were error-corrected and collapsed into unique sequences using a nearest-neighbor algorithm that merged closely related sequences. V, D and J gene segments were assigned by aligning CDR3 sequences to IMGT reference sequences. For a sequence to be retained, a match of at least six nucleotides was required to both a V gene segment and a J gene segment. Rearrangements were classified as productive when the CDR3 lacked stop codons and remained in frame with V and J, and all other rearrangements were classified as non-productive. CDR3 was defined according to IMGT convention as the region running from the second conserved V-encoded cysteine to the conserved J-encoded phenylalanine. Sequences without an unambiguous match to a single V gene segment were excluded from the earlier analysis of approximately 560 of the donors. An earlier analysis of 550 to 650 of the donors classified V segments as functional when productive rearrangements were above 56.7% and as segregating when the standard deviation between donors was above 5%. A statistical classification framework was built to diagnose cytomegalovirus status from the catalog of TCR beta chain sequences. V and J gene assignment, in a later analysis, came from comparing TCR nucleotide sequences with IMGT/GENE-DB human TR gene sequences. Using the TCRdist pipeline, a later analysis assigned CDR3 sequences along with most-parsimonious VDJ recombination scenarios. In a later analysis, each TCR beta chain was defined by its CDR3 amino acid sequence together with its V-gene family, and reads without a unique V-gene family were excluded. As a way to deal with suspected cross-contamination and a sequencing artifact, a later analysis dropped hundreds of nucleotide sequences that were highly shared and had low generation probability. In a later analysis, a clonal expansion index was calculated for each public chain from normalized within-repertoire ranks of inferred template counts. In a later analysis, generation probabilities were computed with a VDJ recombination model fitted to out-of-frame rearrangements, and the resulting probabilities were checked against IGoR. Hypergeometric tests were used in a later analysis to score TCR-TCR, TCR-HLA and TCR-CMV co-occurrence, with a repertoire-size bias correction applied to the TCR pairs. False discovery rates were estimated in a later analysis by permuting HLA or CMV assignments 20 times. In a later analysis, co-occurring TCRs were grouped using DBSCAN, and TCRdist sequence similarity was added for clustering within HLA-allele-positive subsets. Repertoires with fewer than 30,000 or more than 120,000 public chains, plus five repertoires with anomalous nucleotide sharing, were excluded from co-occurrence clustering. In its TCRdb copy, this immuneACCESS table keeps in-frame sequences only and misses some clones. Where compared with another copy, unresolved V genes explain less than half of these, and the others have no known cause. V and J calls and clone size are given by that table; D and trimming were obtained from the DNA. For this sample there are 150,000 to 200,000 clones; around 81% appear just once. The top ten clonotypes cover around 1% of the sample.

This entry belongs to a study of cytomegalovirus exposure and HLA in healthy donors (dated by TCRdb to about 2017). With regard to the full study: According to an earlier analysis of 587 of the donors, about 179 million T cells yielded roughly 110 million unique TCR beta sequences and about 300 Gb of sequence data. To predict cytomegalovirus infection status, the study brought together high-throughput TCR immunosequencing, statistical association of individual TCRs with disease status, and machine learning. The study aimed to test whether signatures of past pathogen exposure could be identified by cataloging public T cell receptors. Class I and class II HLA loci were covered by the typing at four-digit resolution. A later analysis re-analyzed previously published TCR beta repertoires from approximately 670 donors and added high-resolution HLA genotyping to study TCR occurrence patterns. The genetic ancestry cluster associated with self-reported Caucasian donors included over 80% of the 350 to 500 genotyped donors. Along with the approximately 650-subject first cohort, a separate validation cohort of over a hundred different subjects was used. To decide whether each TCR beta V gene segment behaved as functional or pseudogenic, an earlier analysis of approximately 590 of the donors relied on high-throughput TCR beta sequencing. All discovery cohort repertoires had been generated on a single sequencing platform. Among around 400 genotyped donors of the cohort, an average of about 240,000 unique TCR beta nucleotide sequences were sequenced per donor, about a sixth of them non-productive. Roughly 300 gigabases of sequencing data and approximately 85 million unique TCR sequences were included in an early release covering 550 to 650 HLA-typed donors. Rather than using new phenotypic data, the later analysis identified candidate immune exposures from TCR beta sequences and from how often those sequences occurred across donors. Genome-wide SNP genotypes for about 65% of the 666 donors were used in a later genetic analysis, which treated that subset as a discovery cohort. Donor age, sex, ethnicity and CMV serostatus were compiled alongside the repertoire data. The number of typed donors differed by locus: about 620-640 for A, B, C, DRB1 and DQB1; roughly 510 for DQA1; around 580 for DPA1; and 400 to 480 for DPB1. A few DR-DQ haplotypes were treated as single units for association and clustering because of strong linkage in the cohort. The study used immunosequencing to profile the T cell repertoires of about 670 subjects and linked those repertoires to cytomegalovirus serostatus. Paper-wide results and their limitations: When HLA alleles, especially DR and DQ, strongly co-occurred, attributing TCR associations to individual alleles was difficult. Compared with the roughly 720-donor mean, donors in an Asian-associated ancestry cluster had fewer N-insertions in productive TCRs, according to a later genetic analysis. A further reported finding was that TCR beta sequences accurately predicted the HLA-A and HLA-B alleles for most subjects in the first cohort. In a later analysis, HLA-associated TCR beta chains were found to be more clonally expanded and to have lower generation probabilities than equally common non-associated chains. While some public TCRs were present in many individuals, most TCR sequences turned up only very rarely across donors. In vitro tests confirmed that a few of the cytomegalovirus-associated TCR beta chains recognize cytomegalovirus antigens. A later genetic analysis associated a missense DCLRE1C variant with V-gene and J-gene trimming of TCR beta chains, and an independent cohort replicated the association. In an earlier analysis of under 600 of the donors, most TCR beta V segments were observed in productive rearrangements about 87% or about 30% of the time, broadly matching IMGT annotations. The earlier analysis of some 560 of the donors excluded fewer than 20 rarely observed V segments, including chromosome 9 orphons, because counts were too low. For the cohort, immune exposure information was limited to CMV serostatus. The sequencing pipeline was judged likely to have produced a cluster of highly shared sequence variants as a technical artifact. Linkage disequilibrium might explain the correlated functional status among segregating V segments, but an unknown experimental factor could not be ruled out. Because some donors lacked HLA typing at each locus, the association tests relied only on the typed subset. Specific HLA alleles were associated with 15,000 to 20,000 TCR beta sequences at a false discovery rate of 0.05 in a later analysis. The authors suggested that the approach could potentially be extended to other disease states and immunological phenotypes. In the study, around 150 TCR beta chains were listed as associated with cytomegalovirus. Sequencing depth was assumed to be roughly uniform across donors in the presence/absence analyses, though that assumption may not hold. In a later analysis, several top co-occurrence clusters were reported to appear linked to parvovirus B19, influenza, CMV and Epstein-Barr virus. In this cohort, only TCR beta chains were sequenced, and detectable features were limited by the absence of alpha or paired-chain data. Most CMV-associated TCR beta chains appeared to be HLA-restricted in a later analysis, and the HLA associations seemed to be driven largely by CMV exposure. The 87-base-pair reads could not distinguish some IMGT-functional V segments, including TRBV6-2 and TRBV6-3, so those segments were excluded. Cytomegalovirus status was reported to be diagnosed by the classifier with high specificity and sensitivity in both the original and validation cohorts. A later analysis found that TCR association rates varied across HLA loci, with DRB1 alleles showing the most associated TCRs and HLA-C alleles the fewest.

CDR1 and CDR2 (GTSNPN, SVGIG) derive from the germline V gene (reference sequence). The trim is 5 bases for V and 4 bases for J, with a gap of 9 bases between the germline ends. CDR3 length: 12 amino acids, cysteine to phenylalanine. The entry retains the CDR3 DNA only, 36 bases that are in frame from base 1. This TCR was recovered from a woman between 40 and 55 years old in good health and CMV-seronegative. The chain was built from TRBV30 and TRBJ1-5; tentative D gene TRBD1, with 6 bases matching. Sequencing was done on a sample of PBMCs. The nucleotides read TGTGCCTGGGGACAGAAGAATCAGCCCCAGCATTTT. Translated, this is CAWGQKNQPQHF.